This T cell receptor beta chain was sequenced for a study of control samples from healthy donors and cancer patients. CDR3 size: 15 residues. Germline CDR1 is SGHRS and CDR2 is YFSETQ. V dropped 4 bases and J dropped 2; count of bases not matched to a gene: 6. Clones were read by immunoSEQ multiplex PCR, and TCRdb kept only the in-frame ones, dropping some. The data contain about 22,000 clones, about 83% of them singletons. The chain recombines TRBV5-1 with TRBJ1-5; TRBD1 matches at 7 bases. The receptor's source is a man in his 60s with head and neck cancer. Sequencing was done on a sample of PBMCs. In DNA, the CDR3 is TGCGCCAGCAGCCCAGATGGACAGGGCAATCAGCCCCAGCATTTT. Its translation is CASSPDGQGNQPQHF.